Only a few counts were recorded for the clone carrying this T cell receptor beta chain. Its specificity is not known. This CDR3 has 17 amino acids. Germline V CDR1 and CDR2: SGHDN, FVKESK. V was clipped by 1 base and J by 3 bases, with 16 bases between them. The data are from a study of post-analysis software for immune sequencing data. Across the study: Progressive-relapsing, secondary progressive and relapsing-remitting multiple sclerosis were among the disease courses included.

Study-wide results and caveats: Strong same-batch co-clustering of samples appeared with F measure clustering. Compared with controls, patients showed significantly lower normalized Chao1 diversity. Patients showed TRBV5-6, TRBV5-1 and TRBV20-1 among 4 or 5 TRBV segments more frequent than in controls.

Each TCR beta cDNA library carried unique molecular identifiers. TCRdb passed the PCR reads through MiXCR, listing each CDR3 protein once. The repertoire holds 350,000 to 450,000 distinct CDR3 sequences, with roughly 40% as singletons. The TCR comes from a girl under 10 years old with multiple sclerosis. The V call is TRBV14, the J call TRBJ2-4; tentative D call: TRBD2 (6 bases). Material for sequencing was blood. The CDR3 bases are TGTGCCAGCAGCCAAGGAATGTCCGGGGGAAGCAAAAACATTCAGTACTTC. This sequence encodes CASSQGMSGGSKNIQYF.